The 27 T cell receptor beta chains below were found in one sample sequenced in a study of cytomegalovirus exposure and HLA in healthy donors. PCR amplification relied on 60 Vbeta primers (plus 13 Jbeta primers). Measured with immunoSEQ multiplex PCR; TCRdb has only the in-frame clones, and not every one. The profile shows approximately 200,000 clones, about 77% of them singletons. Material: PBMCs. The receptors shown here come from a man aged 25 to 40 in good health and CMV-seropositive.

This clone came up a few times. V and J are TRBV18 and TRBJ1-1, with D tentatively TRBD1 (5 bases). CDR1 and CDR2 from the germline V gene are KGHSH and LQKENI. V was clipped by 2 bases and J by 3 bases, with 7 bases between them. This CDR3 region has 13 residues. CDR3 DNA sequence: TGTGCCAGCTCACCAAGGACACACACTGAAGCTTTCTTT. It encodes CASSPRTHTEAFF.

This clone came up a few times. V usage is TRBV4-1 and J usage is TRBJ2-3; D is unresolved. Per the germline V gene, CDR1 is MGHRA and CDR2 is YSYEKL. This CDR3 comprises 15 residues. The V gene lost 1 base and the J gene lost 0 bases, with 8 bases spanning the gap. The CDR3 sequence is CASSQVAASTDTQYF. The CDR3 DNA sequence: TGCGCCAGCAGCCAAGTGGCGGCTAGCACAGATACGCAGTATTTT.

CDR3 loop: CASSETSQGTGNTIYF. CDR3 bases: TGCGCCAGCAGCGAAACCTCACAGGGTACTGGAAACACCATATATTTT. V is TRBV5-1 and J is TRBJ1-3, with D maybe TRBD1 (6 bases). The CDR3 has 16 amino acids. Germline-derived CDR1 and CDR2 are SGHRS and YFSETQ. Trimming pared 4 bases from V and 2 bases from J, leaving 16 bases between.

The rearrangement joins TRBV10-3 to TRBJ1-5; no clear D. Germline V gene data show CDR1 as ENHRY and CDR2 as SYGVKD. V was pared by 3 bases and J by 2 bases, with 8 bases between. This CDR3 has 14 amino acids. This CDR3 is CAISDPGGNQPQHF. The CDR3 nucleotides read TGTGCCATCAGTGACCCCGGGGGCAATCAGCCCCAGCATTTT.

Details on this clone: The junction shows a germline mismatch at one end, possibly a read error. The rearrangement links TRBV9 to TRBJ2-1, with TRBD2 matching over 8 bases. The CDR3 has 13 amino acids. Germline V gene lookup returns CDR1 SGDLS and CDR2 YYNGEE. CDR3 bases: TGTGCCAGCAGCGTAGGGATAGCGGGAAGCCCGGTCTTC. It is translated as CASSVGIAGSPVF.

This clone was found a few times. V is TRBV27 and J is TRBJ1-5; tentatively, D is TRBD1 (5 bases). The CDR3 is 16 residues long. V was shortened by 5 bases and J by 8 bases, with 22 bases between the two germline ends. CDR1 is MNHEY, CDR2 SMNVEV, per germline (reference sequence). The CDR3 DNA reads TGTGCCAGCAGTCGCGAGATGGGCTTCGCGGGGGAGCCCCAGCATTTT. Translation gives CASSREMGFAGEPQHF.

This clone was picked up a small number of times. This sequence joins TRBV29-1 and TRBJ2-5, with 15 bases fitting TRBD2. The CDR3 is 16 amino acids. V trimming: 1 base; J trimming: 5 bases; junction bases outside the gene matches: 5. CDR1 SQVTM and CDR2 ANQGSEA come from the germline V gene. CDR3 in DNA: TGCAGCGTTGAAGGGACTAGCGGGGGGGTAGGGGAGACCCAGTACTTC. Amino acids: CSVEGTSGGVGETQYF.

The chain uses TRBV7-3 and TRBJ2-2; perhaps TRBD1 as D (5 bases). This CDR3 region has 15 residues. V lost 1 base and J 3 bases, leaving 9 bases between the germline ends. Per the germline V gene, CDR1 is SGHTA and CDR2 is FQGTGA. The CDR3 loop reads CASSLSPGYTGELFF. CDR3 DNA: TGTGCCAGCAGCTTAAGTCCAGGGTACACCGGGGAGCTGTTTTTT.

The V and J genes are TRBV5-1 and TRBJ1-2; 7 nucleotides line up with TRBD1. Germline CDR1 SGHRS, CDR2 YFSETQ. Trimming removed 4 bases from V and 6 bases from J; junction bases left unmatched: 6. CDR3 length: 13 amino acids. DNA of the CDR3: TGCGCCAGCAGCAAACGACAGGGCGATGGCTACACCTTC. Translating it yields CASSKRQGDGYTF.

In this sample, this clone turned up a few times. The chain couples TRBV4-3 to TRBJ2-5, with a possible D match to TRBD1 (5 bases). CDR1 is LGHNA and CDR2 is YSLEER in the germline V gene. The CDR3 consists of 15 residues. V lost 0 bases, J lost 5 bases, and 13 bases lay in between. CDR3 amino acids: CASSQDGASWETQYF. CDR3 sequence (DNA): TGCGCCAGCAGCCAAGATGGGGCGTCGTGGGAGACCCAGTACTTC.

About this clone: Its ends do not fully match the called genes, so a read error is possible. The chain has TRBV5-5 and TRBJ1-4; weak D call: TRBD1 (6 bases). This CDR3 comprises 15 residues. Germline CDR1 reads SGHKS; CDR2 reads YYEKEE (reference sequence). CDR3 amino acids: CASSLEPSMPGTLSF. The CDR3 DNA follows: TGTGCCAGCAGCCTGGAACCAAGTATGCCAGGGACACTCTCTTTT. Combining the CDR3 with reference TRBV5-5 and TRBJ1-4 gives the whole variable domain DAGVTQSPTHLIKTRGQQVTLRCSPISGHKSVSWYQQVLGQGPQFIFQYYEKEERGRGNFPDRFSARQFPNYSSELNVNALLLGDSALYLCASSLEPSMPGTLSFGSGTQLSVL.

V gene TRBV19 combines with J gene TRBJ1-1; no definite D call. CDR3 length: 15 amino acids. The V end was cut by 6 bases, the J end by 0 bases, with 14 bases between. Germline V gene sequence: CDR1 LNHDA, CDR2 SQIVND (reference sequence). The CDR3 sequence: CASSLLPQVNTEAFF. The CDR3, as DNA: TGTGCCAGTAGCCTATTGCCCCAGGTGAACACTGAAGCTTTCTTT.

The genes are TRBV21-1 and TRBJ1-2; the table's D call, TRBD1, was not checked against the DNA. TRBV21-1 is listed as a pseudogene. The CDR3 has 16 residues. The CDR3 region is CASSCYGTQINYGYTF. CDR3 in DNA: TGTGCCAGCAGCTGTTACGGGACACAAATAAACTATGGCTACACCTTC.

The CDR3 sequence is CAIWQGARSGQFF. The CDR3 DNA reads TGTGCCATCTGGCAGGGGGCGAGATCTGGGCAGTTCTTC. The rearrangement links TRBV10-3 to TRBJ2-1; TRBD1 aligns across 8 bases. The ends lost 8 bases at V and 12 bases at J; junction bases unmatched: 12. Germline loops: CDR1 ENHRY, CDR2 SYGVKD. The CDR3 has 13 amino acids.

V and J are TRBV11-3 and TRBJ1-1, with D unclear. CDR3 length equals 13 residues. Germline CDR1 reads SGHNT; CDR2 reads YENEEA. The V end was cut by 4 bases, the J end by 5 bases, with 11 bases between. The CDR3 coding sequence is TGTGCCAGCAGCTACACGATAAAGACTGAAGCTTTCTTT. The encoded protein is CASSYTIKTEAFF. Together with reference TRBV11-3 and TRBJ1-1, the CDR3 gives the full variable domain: EAGVVQSPRYKIIEKKQPVAFWCNPISGHNTLYWYLQNLGQGPELLIRYENEEAVDDSQLPKDRFSAERLKGVDSTLKIQPAELGDSAVYLCASSYTIKTEAFFGQGTRLTVV.

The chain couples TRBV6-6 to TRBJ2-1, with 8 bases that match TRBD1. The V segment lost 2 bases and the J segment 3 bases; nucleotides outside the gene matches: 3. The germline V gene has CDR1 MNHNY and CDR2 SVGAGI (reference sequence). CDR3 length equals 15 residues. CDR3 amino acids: CASSYGQGIYNEQFF. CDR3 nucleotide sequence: TGTGCCAGCAGTTACGGACAGGGCATCTACAATGAGCAGTTCTTC.

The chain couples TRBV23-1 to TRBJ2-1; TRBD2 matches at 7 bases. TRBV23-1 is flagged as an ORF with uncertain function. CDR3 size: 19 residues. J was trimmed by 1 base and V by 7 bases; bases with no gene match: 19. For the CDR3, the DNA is TGCGCCAGCACCCCGGCGAAGACAAAACGGGGAGGGTCCTACAATGAGCAGTTCTTC. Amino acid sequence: CASTPAKTKRGGSYNEQFF.

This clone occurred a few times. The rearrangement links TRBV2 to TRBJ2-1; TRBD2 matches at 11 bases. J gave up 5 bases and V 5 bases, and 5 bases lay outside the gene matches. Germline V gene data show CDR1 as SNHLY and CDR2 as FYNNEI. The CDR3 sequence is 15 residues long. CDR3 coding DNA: TGTGCCAGCAGTCCCACTAGCGGGAGCAACAATGAGCAGTTCTTC. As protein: CASSPTSGSNNEQFF.

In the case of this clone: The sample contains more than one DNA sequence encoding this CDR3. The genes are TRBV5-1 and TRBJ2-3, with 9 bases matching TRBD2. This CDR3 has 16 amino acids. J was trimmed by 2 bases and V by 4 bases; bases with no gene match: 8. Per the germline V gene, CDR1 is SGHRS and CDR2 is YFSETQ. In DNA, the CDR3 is TGCGCCAGCAGCGAGGGCCTAGCGGGGCCCACAGATACGCAGTATTTT. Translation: CASSEGLAGPTDTQYF.

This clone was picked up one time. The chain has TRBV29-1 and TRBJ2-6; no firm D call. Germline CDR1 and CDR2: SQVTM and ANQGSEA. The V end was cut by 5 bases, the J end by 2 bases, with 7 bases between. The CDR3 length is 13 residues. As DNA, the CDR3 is TGCAGCGTTACAGAACCTGGGGCCAACGTCCTGACTTTC. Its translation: CSVTEPGANVLTF. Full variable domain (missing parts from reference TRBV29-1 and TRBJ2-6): SAVISQKPSRDICQRGTSLTIQCQVDSQVTMMFWYRQQPGQSLTLIATANQGSEATYESGFVIDKFPISRPNLTFSTLTVSNMSPEDSSIYLCSVTEPGANVLTFGAGSRLTVL.

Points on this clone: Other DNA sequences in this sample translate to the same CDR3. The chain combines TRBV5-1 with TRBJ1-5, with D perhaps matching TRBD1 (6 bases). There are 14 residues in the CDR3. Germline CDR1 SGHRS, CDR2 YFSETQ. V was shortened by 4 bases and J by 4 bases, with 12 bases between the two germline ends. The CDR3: CASSPGQLNQPQHF. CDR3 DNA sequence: TGCGCCAGCAGCCCCGGACAGCTAAATCAGCCCCAGCATTTT.

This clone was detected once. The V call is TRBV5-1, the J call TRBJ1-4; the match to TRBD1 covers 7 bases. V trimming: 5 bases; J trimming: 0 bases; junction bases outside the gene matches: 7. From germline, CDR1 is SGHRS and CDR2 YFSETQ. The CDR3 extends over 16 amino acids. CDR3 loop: CASSTTGDATNEKLFF. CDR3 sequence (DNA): TGCGCCAGCAGTACCACAGGGGATGCAACTAATGAAAAACTGTTTTTT.

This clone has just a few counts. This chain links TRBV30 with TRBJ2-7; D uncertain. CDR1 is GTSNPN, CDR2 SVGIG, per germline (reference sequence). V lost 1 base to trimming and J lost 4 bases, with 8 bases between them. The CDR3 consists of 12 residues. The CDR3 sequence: CAWSGSVYEQYF. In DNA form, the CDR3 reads TGTGCCTGGAGTGGGTCAGTGTACGAGCAGTACTTC.

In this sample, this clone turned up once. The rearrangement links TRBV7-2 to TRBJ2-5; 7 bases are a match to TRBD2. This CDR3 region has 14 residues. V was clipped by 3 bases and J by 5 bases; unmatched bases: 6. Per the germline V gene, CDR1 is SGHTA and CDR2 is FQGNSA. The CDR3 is CASSFSGARETQYF. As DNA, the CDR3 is TGTGCCAGCAGCTTCAGCGGGGCACGGGAGACCCAGTACTTC.

The chain's CDR3 is CASSLTRGDSYGYTF. The DNA of the CDR3 is TGTGCCAGCAGCCTAACTAGAGGGGACAGCTATGGCTACACCTTC. The genes are TRBV11-3 and TRBJ1-2, with 7 nucleotides matching TRBD1. CDR1 is SGHNT and CDR2 is YENEEA in the germline V gene. V gave up 5 bases and J gave up 4 bases; unmatched junction bases: 10. The CDR3 totals 15 residues.

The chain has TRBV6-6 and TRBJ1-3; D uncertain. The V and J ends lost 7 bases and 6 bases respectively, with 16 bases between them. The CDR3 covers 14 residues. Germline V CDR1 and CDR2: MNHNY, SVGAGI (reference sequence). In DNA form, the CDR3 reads TGTGCCAGCATAAGCGCGAGTAATGCAAACACCATATATTTT. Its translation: CASISASNANTIYF.

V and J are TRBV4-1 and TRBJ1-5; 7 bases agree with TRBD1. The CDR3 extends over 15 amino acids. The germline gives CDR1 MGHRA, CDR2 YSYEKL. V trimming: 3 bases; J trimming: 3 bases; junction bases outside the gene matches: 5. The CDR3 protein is CASSHETGFNQPQHF. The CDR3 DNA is TGCGCCAGCAGCCATGAGACAGGGTTCAATCAGCCCCAGCATTTT.